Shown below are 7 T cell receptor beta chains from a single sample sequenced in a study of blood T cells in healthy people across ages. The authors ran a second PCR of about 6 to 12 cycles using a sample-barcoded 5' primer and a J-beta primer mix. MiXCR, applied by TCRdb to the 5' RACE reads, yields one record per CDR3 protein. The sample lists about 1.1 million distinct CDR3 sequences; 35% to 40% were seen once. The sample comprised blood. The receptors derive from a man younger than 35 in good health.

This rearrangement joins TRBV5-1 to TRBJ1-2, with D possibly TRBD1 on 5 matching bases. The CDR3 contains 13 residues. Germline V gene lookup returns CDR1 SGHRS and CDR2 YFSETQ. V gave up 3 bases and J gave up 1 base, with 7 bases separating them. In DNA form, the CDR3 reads TGCGCCAGCAGCTGGGACGATAACTATGGCTACACCTTC. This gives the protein CASSWDDNYGYTF.

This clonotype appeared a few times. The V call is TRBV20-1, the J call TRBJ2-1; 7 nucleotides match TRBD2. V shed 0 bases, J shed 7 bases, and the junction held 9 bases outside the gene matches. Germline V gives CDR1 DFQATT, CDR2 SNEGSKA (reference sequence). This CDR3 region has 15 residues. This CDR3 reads CSARDSGGGLNEQFF. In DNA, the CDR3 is TGCAGTGCTAGAGATTCGGGGGGAGGTTTAAATGAGCAGTTCTTC.

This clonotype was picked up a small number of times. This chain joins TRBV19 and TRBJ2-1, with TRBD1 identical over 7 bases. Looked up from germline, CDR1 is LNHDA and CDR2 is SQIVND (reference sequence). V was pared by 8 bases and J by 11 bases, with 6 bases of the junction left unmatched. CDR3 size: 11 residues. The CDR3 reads CASGQGVQQFF. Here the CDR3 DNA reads TGTGCCAGTGGGCAGGGGGTACAGCAGTTCTTC.

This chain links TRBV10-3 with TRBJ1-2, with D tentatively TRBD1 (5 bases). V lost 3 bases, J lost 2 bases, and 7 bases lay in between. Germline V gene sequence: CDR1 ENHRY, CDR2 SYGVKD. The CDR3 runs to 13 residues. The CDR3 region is CAISDGGNYGYTF. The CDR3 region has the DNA TGTGCCATCAGTGACGGGGGAAACTATGGCTACACCTTC.

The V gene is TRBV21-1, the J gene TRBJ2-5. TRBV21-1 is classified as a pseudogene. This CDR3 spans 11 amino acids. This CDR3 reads CASPSFESRYF. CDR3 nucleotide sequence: TGTGCCAGCCCGTCTTTCGAGTCGCGGTACTTC.

The CDR3 is CANRDRGDDGTEAFF. The CDR3 DNA is TGTGCCAACCGGGACAGGGGCGACGATGGGACTGAAGCTTTCTTT. This chain connects TRBV6-4 to TRBJ1-1, with 10 bases that match TRBD1. This CDR3 comprises 15 residues. Unmatched junction bases numbered 13, after V lost 10 bases and J lost 5 bases. Looked up from germline, CDR1 is MRHNA and CDR2 is SNTAGT.

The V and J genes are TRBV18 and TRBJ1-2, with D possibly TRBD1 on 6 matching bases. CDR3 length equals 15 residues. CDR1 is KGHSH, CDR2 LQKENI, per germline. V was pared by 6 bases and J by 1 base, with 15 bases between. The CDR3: CASSPDRTFNYGYTF. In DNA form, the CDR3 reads TGTGCCAGCTCCCCCGACAGGACCTTTAACTATGGCTACACCTTC.